These T cell receptor beta chains were read from a single sample in a study of T-cell reconstitution after alpha-beta-depleted transplantation in children. TCRdb analysed the PCR reads with MiXCR anew, one entry per CDR3 protein. Here the sample spans 350,000 to 500,000 distinct CDR3 sequences, roughly 43% being singletons. This material consisted of PBMCs, taken before TCRalphabeta/CD19-depleted stem cell transplant. Every receptor here comes from a girl aged 2 to 10 with aplastic anemia, due to receive a stem cell transplant. Each CDR3 is given with its conserved first and last residue. The order of the fields is CDR3 length, V gene, clone size, J gene, D gene, CDR3 protein, CDR3 DNA. D genes are given only for firm matches. Expanded clones are given a class, and other clones once, few, many or no size at all.

CDR3 length: 15
V gene: TRBV11-2
clone size: many
J gene: TRBJ2-1
D gene: NA
CDR3 protein: CASSHGRPSYNEQFF
CDR3 DNA: TGTGCCAGCAGTCATGGGCGGCCGTCCTACAATGAGCAGTTCTTC

CDR3 length: 19
V gene: TRBV12-3/TRBV12-4
clone size: many
J gene: TRBJ2-5
D gene: TRBD2
CDR3 protein: CASSFGSGRAVDRLETQYF
CDR3 DNA: TGTGCCAGCAGTTTCGGCAGCGGGAGGGCCGTGGATAGGTTGGAGACCCAGTACTTC

CDR3 length: 15
V gene: TRBV15
clone size: many
J gene: TRBJ2-7
D gene: NA
CDR3 protein: CATSRAREVAYEQYF
CDR3 DNA: TGTGCCACCAGCAGAGCAAGAGAGGTTGCCTACGAGCAGTACTTC

CDR3 length: 14
V gene: TRBV5-1
clone size: few
J gene: TRBJ2-2
D gene: NA
CDR3 protein: CASTRTVNTGELFF
CDR3 DNA: TGCGCCAGTACCAGGACCGTGAACACCGGGGAGCTGTTTTTT

CDR3 length: 15
V gene: TRBV3-1
clone size: NA
J gene: TRBJ1-2
D gene: NA
CDR3 protein: CASSQDLGGGYGYPF
CDR3 DNA: TGTGCCAGCAGCCAAGATCTCGGGGGCGGCTATGGCTACCCCTTC

CDR3 length: 15
V gene: TRBV9
clone size: few
J gene: TRBJ2-5
D gene: TRBD2
CDR3 protein: CASSVGGGLQETQYF
CDR3 DNA: TGTGCCAGCAGCGTAGGCGGGGGGCTCCAAGAGACCCAGTACTTC

CDR3 length: 13
V gene: TRBV6-1
clone size: NA
J gene: TRBJ2-5
D gene: TRBD1
CDR3 protein: CASSNDRDGTQYF
CDR3 DNA: TGTGCCAGCAGTAATGACAGGGACGGGACCCAGTACTTC

CDR3 length: 20
V gene: TRBV11-1
clone size: few
J gene: TRBJ2-1
D gene: NA
CDR3 protein: CASSSSSASPPQWEYNEQFF
CDR3 DNA: TGTGCCAGCAGCTCATCTAGCGCCTCCCCTCCGCAGTGGGAATACAATGAGCAGTTCTTC

CDR3 length: 14
V gene: TRBV18
clone size: NA
J gene: TRBJ2-1
D gene: NA
CDR3 protein: CASSQGPSNNEQFF
CDR3 DNA: TGTGCCAGCTCACAAGGACCCTCAAACAATGAGCAGTTCTTC

CDR3 length: 16
V gene: TRBV5-1
clone size: few
J gene: TRBJ2-3
D gene: NA
CDR3 protein: CASSSWGQGSTDTQYF
CDR3 DNA: TGCGCCAGCAGCTCCTGGGGACAAGGGAGCACAGATACGCAGTATTTT

CDR3 length: 19
V gene: TRBV4-2
clone size: few
J gene: TRBJ1-1
D gene: NA
CDR3 protein: CASSPSPGLNLGKNTEAFF
CDR3 DNA: TGTGCCAGCAGCCCGTCTCCGGGCCTTAACTTGGGTAAGAACACTGAAGCTTTCTTT

CDR3 length: 14
V gene: TRBV20-1
clone size: NA
J gene: TRBJ2-7
D gene: TRBD2
CDR3 protein: CSGQMSGSFYEQYF
CDR3 DNA: TGCAGTGGACAGATGAGCGGGAGTTTCTACGAGCAGTACTTC

CDR3 length: 16
V gene: TRBV5-1
clone size: many
J gene: TRBJ2-7
D gene: NA
CDR3 protein: CASSLVGGGSSYEQYF
CDR3 DNA: TGCGCCAGCAGCTTGGTGGGGGGCGGTAGCTCCTACGAGCAGTACTTC

CDR3 length: 16
V gene: TRBV20-1
clone size: many
J gene: TRBJ1-6
D gene: NA
CDR3 protein: CSARDRGGGLNSPLHF
CDR3 DNA: TGCAGTGCTAGAGATCGCGGGGGGGGACTTAATTCACCCCTCCACTTT

CDR3 length: 19
V gene: TRBV11-1
clone size: NA
J gene: TRBJ2-5
D gene: NA
CDR3 protein: CASSSNRAREGGIQETQYF
CDR3 DNA: TGTGCCAGCAGCTCCAACCGGGCCCGTGAGGGCGGTATCCAAGAGACCCAGTACTTC

CDR3 length: 11
V gene: TRBV11-2
clone size: few
J gene: TRBJ2-3
D gene: NA
CDR3 protein: CASSWTVTQYF
CDR3 DNA: TGTGCCAGCAGCTGGACTGTCACGCAGTATTTT

CDR3 length: 14
V gene: TRBV5-5
clone size: NA
J gene: TRBJ1-4
D gene: NA
CDR3 protein: CASSHRGTNEKLFF
CDR3 DNA: TGTGCCAGCAGCCATCGAGGGACTAATGAAAAACTGTTTTTT

CDR3 length: 11
V gene: TRBV3-1
clone size: NA
J gene: TRBJ2-7
D gene: NA
CDR3 protein: CASSQEAEQYF
CDR3 DNA: TGTGCCAGCAGCCAAGAAGCTGAGCAGTACTTC

CDR3 length: 12
V gene: TRBV6-2/TRBV6-3
clone size: few
J gene: TRBJ1-6
D gene: NA
CDR3 protein: CASSSGQSPLHF
CDR3 DNA: TGTGCCAGCAGCTCGGGACAATCACCCCTCCACTTT

CDR3 length: 16
V gene: TRBV9
clone size: many
J gene: TRBJ1-2
D gene: NA
CDR3 protein: CASSGFFDNAGYGYTF
CDR3 DNA: TGTGCCAGCAGCGGTTTTTTCGACAACGCCGGCTATGGCTACACCTTC

CDR3 length: 13
V gene: TRBV24-1
clone size: few
J gene: TRBJ2-3
D gene: TRBD1
CDR3 protein: CATSKQGADTQYF
CDR3 DNA: TGTGCCACCAGTAAACAGGGGGCGGATACGCAGTATTTT

CDR3 length: 15
V gene: TRBV6-5
clone size: many
J gene: TRBJ2-1
D gene: TRBD2
CDR3 protein: CASRPRGRAYNEQFF
CDR3 DNA: TGTGCCAGCAGACCCCGGGGGAGGGCATACAATGAGCAGTTCTTC

CDR3 length: 12
V gene: TRBV28
clone size: NA
J gene: TRBJ2-7
D gene: NA
CDR3 protein: CASRMGTYEQYF
CDR3 DNA: TGTGCCAGCAGGATGGGGACGTACGAGCAGTACTTC

CDR3 length: 11
V gene: TRBV20-1
clone size: few
J gene: TRBJ1-1
D gene: NA
CDR3 protein: CSATRGSEAFF
CDR3 DNA: TGCAGTGCTACAAGGGGATCTGAAGCTTTCTTT

CDR3 length: 15
V gene: TRBV7-9
clone size: once
J gene: TRBJ2-1
D gene: TRBD2
CDR3 protein: CASSLVTSGKNEPFF
CDR3 DNA: TGTGCCAGCAGCTTAGTAACTAGCGGAAAGAATGAGCCGTTCTTC

CDR3 length: 14
V gene: TRBV10-2
clone size: many
J gene: TRBJ2-1
D gene: NA
CDR3 protein: CARSRTETYNEQFF
CDR3 DNA: TGCGCCAGATCGAGGACAGAGACCTACAATGAGCAGTTCTTC

CDR3 length: 13
V gene: TRBV5-1
clone size: NA
J gene: TRBJ2-1
D gene: NA
CDR3 protein: CASSALAGNEQFF
CDR3 DNA: TGCGCCAGCTCAGCGTTGGCCGGGAATGAGCAGTTCTTC

CDR3 length: 14
V gene: TRBV4-1
clone size: NA
J gene: TRBJ2-3
D gene: NA
CDR3 protein: CASSQTPSTDTQYF
CDR3 DNA: TGCGCCAGCAGCCAAACACCTTCAACAGATACGCAGTATTTT

CDR3 length: 15
V gene: TRBV11-1
clone size: NA
J gene: TRBJ2-3
D gene: NA
CDR3 protein: CASSPSRASTDTQYF
CDR3 DNA: TGTGCCAGCAGCCCGTCCAGGGCTAGCACAGATACGCAGTATTTT

CDR3 length: 13
V gene: TRBV5-1
clone size: NA
J gene: TRBJ2-7
D gene: NA
CDR3 protein: CASSWDFMYEQYF
CDR3 DNA: TGCGCCAGCAGCTGGGACTTTATGTACGAGCAGTACTTC

CDR3 length: 14
V gene: TRBV7-3
clone size: NA
J gene: TRBJ2-5
D gene: NA
CDR3 protein: CASSSEGSRETQYF
CDR3 DNA: TGTGCCAGCAGCTCGGAGGGGTCGAGAGAGACCCAGTACTTC

CDR3 length: 13
V gene: TRBV12-3/TRBV12-4
clone size: NA
J gene: TRBJ2-7
D gene: NA
CDR3 protein: CASRGGMVSEQYF
CDR3 DNA: TGTGCCAGCCGGGGTGGGATGGTAAGCGAGCAGTACTTC

CDR3 length: 14
V gene: TRBV9
clone size: NA
J gene: TRBJ2-7
D gene: NA
CDR3 protein: CASSVAGGPYEQYF
CDR3 DNA: TGTGCCAGCAGCGTAGCTGGGGGACCCTACGAGCAGTACTTC

CDR3 length: 13
V gene: TRBV3-1
clone size: many
J gene: TRBJ2-7
D gene: NA
CDR3 protein: CASSQVQQAERYF
CDR3 DNA: TGTGCCAGCAGCCAAGTTCAGCAGGCCGAGCGGTACTTC

CDR3 length: 15
V gene: TRBV29-1
clone size: NA
J gene: TRBJ2-7
D gene: TRBD1
CDR3 protein: CSVDNRGSDSYEQYF
CDR3 DNA: TGCAGCGTCGATAACAGGGGGTCGGACTCCTACGAGCAGTACTTC

CDR3 length: 16
V gene: TRBV29-1
clone size: NA
J gene: TRBJ2-3
D gene: TRBD2
CDR3 protein: CSVEERGRSSTDTQYF
CDR3 DNA: TGCAGCGTTGAAGAGCGCGGGAGGTCAAGCACAGATACGCAGTATTTT

CDR3 length: 15
V gene: TRBV6-1
clone size: few
J gene: TRBJ2-3
D gene: NA
CDR3 protein: CASRRGRRGTDTQYF
CDR3 DNA: TGTGCCAGCCGGAGGGGGCGGAGGGGCACAGATACGCAGTATTTT

CDR3 length: 16
V gene: TRBV28
clone size: few
J gene: TRBJ2-1
D gene: TRBD2
CDR3 protein: CASSLFSGGSYNEQFF
CDR3 DNA: TGTGCCAGCAGCCTTTTTAGCGGGGGTTCCTACAATGAGCAGTTCTTC

CDR3 length: 15
V gene: TRBV20-1
clone size: few
J gene: TRBJ1-5
D gene: NA
CDR3 protein: CSGIQGPLGNQPQHF
CDR3 DNA: TGCAGTGGAATACAGGGACCACTAGGCAATCAGCCCCAGCATTTT

CDR3 length: 15
V gene: TRBV7-9
clone size: many
J gene: TRBJ2-1
D gene: NA
CDR3 protein: CASSLALRGWNEQFF
CDR3 DNA: TGTGCCAGCAGCTTAGCGTTACGGGGTTGGAATGAGCAGTTCTTC

CDR3 length: 13
V gene: TRBV12-3/TRBV12-4
clone size: NA
J gene: TRBJ2-7
D gene: NA
CDR3 protein: CASSWYSGDEQYF
CDR3 DNA: TGTGCCAGCAGTTGGTATTCGGGTGACGAGCAGTACTTC

CDR3 length: 13
V gene: TRBV27
clone size: NA
J gene: TRBJ2-5
D gene: NA
CDR3 protein: CASSPDLGETQYF
CDR3 DNA: TGTGCCAGCAGTCCCGACTTGGGCGAGACCCAGTACTTC